A single sample gave rise to the 14 T cell receptor beta chains below, sequenced in a study of T cell repertoires in cytomegalovirus infection. One entry per CDR3 protein results from TCRdb running MiXCR on the reads. The table lists 900,000 to 950,000 distinct CDR3 sequences, approximately 32% of them singletons, with roughly 13% in the top ten. Their antigens are not known. The sequencing here drew on cultured CD8+ T cells from PBMCs, taken from culture after CMV antigen stimulation. Receptors originate from a human donor in good health (CMV status not recorded). Some clones in this sample may be carry-over from other donors' samples.

The chain carries TRBV6-2 or TRBV6-3 and TRBJ1-2; no definite D call. Germline V gene data show CDR1 as MNHEY and CDR2 as SVGEGT. Trimming removed 8 bases at V and 4 bases at J, with 20 bases between. This CDR3 is 15 amino acids long. CDR3 bases: TGTGCCAGCCTTACCGGCAGGTCCTCCTCCTATGGCTACACCTTC. Translated, it gives CASLTGRSSSYGYTF.

Details on this clonotype: A read error may explain this, as a much larger clone is one base away. V gene TRBV7-2 combines with J gene TRBJ2-3; 9 nucleotides agree with TRBD2. Germline V gives CDR1 SGHTA, CDR2 FQGNSA. This CDR3 comprises 14 residues. Germline trimming cut 8 bases from V and 6 bases from J; bases unmatched to any gene: 9. CDR3 residues: CASGRGGGLDTQYF. The CDR3 nucleotides read TGTGCCAGCGGCCGCGGGGGGGGATTGGATACGCAGTATTTT. The full variable domain, its missing parts supplied by reference TRBV7-2 and TRBJ2-3, is GAGVSQSPSNKVTEKGKDVELRCDPISGHTALYWYRQSLGQGLEFLIYFQGNSAPDKSGLPSDRFSAERTGGSVSTLTIQRTQQEDSAVYLCASGRGGGLDTQYFGPGTRLTVL.

This chain uses TRBV20-1 with TRBJ1-2; unclear D gene. Germline V gives CDR1 DFQATT, CDR2 SNEGSKA (reference sequence). Trimming removed 6 bases from V and 3 bases from J, with 17 bases in between. The length of the CDR3 is 14 residues. In DNA form, the CDR3 reads TGCAGTGCCCCTCGGAGGGTAAAGTACTATGGCTACACCTTC. As protein: CSAPRRVKYYGYTF.

V and J are TRBV19 and TRBJ1-1; weak D call: TRBD1 (6 bases). The length of the CDR3 is 13 residues. From germline, CDR1 is LNHDA and CDR2 SQIVND (reference sequence). V lost 1 base and J 7 bases, leaving 10 bases between the germline ends. CDR3 amino acids: CASSIGEQGEAFF. As DNA, the CDR3 is TGTGCCAGTAGTATAGGGGAACAGGGTGAAGCTTTCTTT.

The chain is built from TRBV2 and TRBJ1-1; D is undetermined. V was pared by 7 bases and J by 4 bases, with 16 bases between. Per germline, CDR1 SNHLY and CDR2 FYNNEI. The CDR3 totals 14 residues. The CDR3 is CASMNSGVGTEAFF. The CDR3 DNA reads TGTGCCAGCATGAACAGTGGAGTAGGCACTGAAGCTTTCTTT.

This clonotype was seen many times. V is TRBV7-2 and J is TRBJ2-3, with D uncertain. Germline-derived CDR1 and CDR2 are SGHTA and FQGNSA. The CDR3 has 13 amino acids. V was clipped by 6 bases and J by 0 bases, with 7 bases between them. DNA of the CDR3: TGTGCCAGCAGTACACACAGCACAGATACGCAGTATTTT. Its translation is CASSTHSTDTQYF.

The chain links TRBV6-5 to TRBJ1-3; no definite D call. Trimming removed 0 bases at V and 12 bases at J, with 12 bases between. The CDR3 totals 13 residues. Per the germline V gene, CDR1 is MNHEY and CDR2 is SVGAGI. The CDR3 nucleotides are TGTGCCAGCAGTTACTCGAGTGAAGGTCGCATATATTTT. This translates into CASSYSSEGRIYF.

This clonotype was observed a few times. This chain links TRBV4-1 with TRBJ2-1, with 10 bases matching TRBD2. This CDR3 is built from 13 residues. Germline loops: CDR1 MGHRA, CDR2 YSYEKL. Losses at the gene ends were 8 bases for V and 12 bases for J; bases not matched to a gene: 10. The CDR3 loop reads CASLGLAAGGQFF. The CDR3 DNA follows: TGCGCCAGCCTAGGACTAGCGGCTGGGGGGCAGTTCTTC.

This clonotype was picked up a small number of times. The chain is built from TRBV7-8 and TRBJ2-5, with TRBD2 matching 10 bases. The CDR3 extends over 16 amino acids. V dropped 5 bases and J dropped 5; count of bases not matched to a gene: 11. Germline loops: CDR1 SGHVS, CDR2 FQNEAQ. CDR3 in DNA: TGTGCCAGCAGCCGGGGAAGCGGGGGGGCCGGTGAGACCCAGTACTTC. Protein: CASSRGSGGAGETQYF.

The V call is TRBV29-1, the J call TRBJ1-4, with D perhaps TRBD1 (5 bases). The germline gives CDR1 SQVTM, CDR2 ANQGSEA. This CDR3 comprises 13 residues. Trimming left V 5 bases short and J 1 base short, with 8 bases between. The CDR3 DNA sequence: TGCAGCGTTTACAGGATAACTAATGAAAAACTGTTTTTT. This gives the protein CSVYRITNEKLFF.

The V and J genes are TRBV6-2 or TRBV6-3 and TRBJ2-2, with 7 bases aligning to TRBD1. The CDR3 totals 13 residues. Germline V gene lookup returns CDR1 MNHEY and CDR2 SVGEGT. V shed 1 base and J 9 bases; nucleotides not matched to a gene: 2. CDR3 region: CASSYLQGWELFF. CDR3 nucleotide sequence: TGTGCCAGCAGTTACTTACAGGGGTGGGAGCTGTTTTTT.

This chain links TRBV6-2 or TRBV6-3 with TRBJ2-3; 8 bases agree with TRBD1. The length of the CDR3 is 16 residues. V trimming: 1 base; J trimming: 2 bases; junction bases outside the gene matches: 5. Per the germline V gene, CDR1 is MNHEY and CDR2 is SVGEGT. The CDR3 protein is CASSYCGTGTTDTQYF. The CDR3 DNA follows: TGTGCCAGCAGTTACTGCGGGACAGGAACCACAGATACGCAGTATTTT.

This clonotype was recorded many times. CDR3 in amino acids: CASSLGSGGTSTDTQYF. Written as DNA, the CDR3 is TGTGCCAGCAGCTTGGGGTCCGGGGGGACTAGCACAGATACGCAGTATTTT. The V and J genes are TRBV7-6 and TRBJ2-3, with TRBD2 identical over 7 bases. V lost 3 bases, J lost 0 bases, and 9 bases stayed unmatched. The CDR3 is 17 amino acids. Germline V gene lookup returns CDR1 SGHVS and CDR2 FNYEAQ. Supplemented by reference TRBV7-6 and TRBJ2-3, the full variable domain reads GAGVSQSPRYKVTKRGQDVALRCDPISGHVSLYWYRQALGQGPEFLTYFNYEAQQDKSGLPNDRFSAERPEGSISTLTIQRTEQRDSAMYRCASSLGSGGTSTDTQYFGPGTRLTVL.

This clonotype was seen only a few times. The chain recombines TRBV12-3 or TRBV12-4 with TRBJ2-2; 9 bases fit TRBD2. The CDR3 sequence is 20 residues long. J was trimmed by 0 bases and V by 1 base; bases with no gene match: 12. CDR3 bases: TGTGCCAGCAGTTTAGGGGGGACCATCCTAGCGGGGCCGAACACCGGGGAGCTGTTTTTT. It yields the protein CASSLGGTILAGPNTGELFF.